The rows below give T cell receptor beta chains drawn from one sample of a study of T cell responses to AZD1222 COVID-19 vaccine. Clones were sequenced by immunoSEQ multiplex PCR, and TCRdb holds only the in-frame ones, with some missing. The data contain about 97,000 clones, around nine tenths of them singletons. The sequencing here drew on peripheral blood, taken on day 0 of AZD1222 vaccination. Source of these receptors: an adult in good health. CDR3s include the opening cysteine and the closing phenylalanine or tryptophan.

CDR3: CSASNFPFGTGELFF; V: TRBV20-1
CDR3: CATSDRGFQPQHF; V: TRBV24-1
CDR3: CASSLVPSGRSYEQYF; V: TRBV7-2
CDR3: CASSLSTGEDQPQHF; V: TRBV27
CDR3: CASSATGLETQYF; V: TRBV7-9
CDR3: CASSPSRGSETQYF; V: TRBV28
CDR3: CATSGQGTSTDTQYF; V: TRBV24-1
CDR3: CATSREGSYEQYF; V: TRBV15
CDR3: CARSPRTGILQWYQPQHF; V: TRBV5-3
CDR3: CASTPVAGQSTEAFF; V: TRBV2
CDR3: CSASGPGQGIWGNQPQHF; V: TRBV20-1
CDR3: CASSLVSGNQPQHF; V: TRBV5-1
CDR3: CASSHLTGGASRFHEQYF; V: TRBV4-3